These 15 T cell receptor beta chains were sequenced from one sample in a study of blood T cell repertoires in COVID-19. Some clones are missing from TCRdb's copy, which holds only in-frame ones; the method was immunoSEQ multiplex PCR. The data hold about 63,000 clones, with around 85% observed a single time. Sequences were obtained from peripheral blood. The receptors were gathered from a woman older than 75 with acute or convalescent COVID-19.

This sequence joins TRBV9 and TRBJ1-2, with D uncertain. Germline CDR1 reads SGDLS; CDR2 reads YYNGEE. This CDR3 comprises 16 residues. Trimming took off 0 bases at V and 0 bases at J, with 12 bases between the two ends. The CDR3, as DNA: TGTGCCAGCAGCGTAGGAGGAGTGCCAGCTAACTATGGCTACACCTTC. It is translated as CASSVGGVPANYGYTF.

Here the CDR3 DNA reads TGTGCCAGCAGTTTATTTCGTCCGGTCCCCCCGAACGAGCAGTACTTC. It codes for CASSLFRPVPPNEQYF. The V gene is TRBV27, the J gene TRBJ2-7; D uncertain. Germline V gives CDR1 MNHEY, CDR2 SMNVEV (reference sequence). V lost 1 base, J lost 5 bases, and 18 bases lay in between. The CDR3 has 16 amino acids.

This clone was seen only once. The V and J genes are TRBV5-1 and TRBJ2-7; 9 bases align to TRBD2. Germline CDR1 and CDR2: SGHRS and YFSETQ. V lost 0 bases, J lost 6 bases, and 7 bases stayed unmatched. CDR3 length: 15 residues. Here the CDR3 reads CASSLVASGVSEQYF. The CDR3 region has the DNA TGCGCCAGCAGCTTGGTTGCTAGCGGGGTGTCCGAGCAGTACTTC.

The chain is built from TRBV5-6 and TRBJ2-2, with TRBD2 identical over 9 bases. CDR1 is SGHDT and CDR2 is YYEEEE in the germline V gene. V lost 0 bases and J lost 4; bases outside the gene matches: 7. The CDR3 spans 17 residues. In DNA form, the CDR3 reads TGTGCCAGCAGCTTGGGAGGCCTAGCGGGGAGCACCGGGGAGCTGTTTTTT. Its translation: CASSLGGLAGSTGELFF.

This clone was counted a single time. Additional DNA sequences in this sample encode the identical CDR3. The chain employs TRBV5-1 and TRBJ2-5, with TRBD2 as a possible D gene (5 bases). CDR3 length: 13 amino acids. V lost 0 bases to trimming and J lost 4 bases, with 7 bases between them. Germline CDR1 and CDR2: SGHRS and YFSETQ. This CDR3 reads CASSLGGGETQYF. CDR3 nucleotides: TGCGCCAGCAGCTTGGGAGGAGGAGAGACCCAGTACTTC.

The chain links TRBV5-1 to TRBJ1-2, with 12 bases aligning to TRBD1. V lost 4 bases, J lost 7 bases, and 8 bases stayed unmatched. Germline V gene lookup returns CDR1 SGHRS and CDR2 YFSETQ. The CDR3 contains 15 residues. CDR3 amino acids: CASSVSQGQGAGYTF. DNA of the CDR3: TGCGCCAGCAGCGTATCCCAGGGACAGGGGGCTGGCTACACCTTC.

The chain combines TRBV7-9 with TRBJ1-5; 9 bases fit TRBD1. Trimming at V came to 2 bases and at J to 5 bases, leaving 10 bases not matched to a gene. Germline-derived CDR1 and CDR2 are SEHNR and FQNEAQ (reference sequence). The CDR3 extends over 17 amino acids. The DNA of the CDR3 is TGTGCCAGCAGCTTAAGTAGCGGGACAGGGATCGATCAGCCCCAGCATTTT. It translates to CASSLSSGTGIDQPQHF.

The rearrangement links TRBV6-2 or TRBV6-3 to TRBJ1-1, with a weak D call TRBD1 (5 bases). This CDR3 region has 14 residues. The germline V and J ends were trimmed by 6 bases and 7 bases, with 18 bases remaining between them. Germline V gives CDR1 MNHEY, CDR2 SVGEGT. The CDR3 loop reads CASSDPGRGGEAFF. The CDR3 DNA is TGTGCCAGCAGCGACCCTGGGCGGGGCGGTGAAGCTTTCTTT.

The CDR3 region is CASSLLLAGGVETQYF. As DNA, the CDR3 is TGTGCCAGCAGCTTACTACTAGCGGGAGGGGTAGAGACCCAGTACTTC. The chain combines TRBV7-2 with TRBJ2-5; 13 positions agree with TRBD2. The CDR3 runs to 16 residues. The ends lost 2 bases at V and 4 bases at J; junction bases unmatched: 4. Germline loops: CDR1 SGHTA, CDR2 FQGNSA. Full variable domain (missing parts from reference TRBV7-2 and TRBJ2-5): GAGVSQSPSNKVTEKGKDVELRCDPISGHTALYWYRQSLGQGLEFLIYFQGNSAPDKSGLPSDRFSAERTGGSVSTLTIQRTQQEDSAVYLCASSLLLAGGVETQYFGPGTRLLVL.

There are a few counts of this clone. The rearrangement uses TRBV6-5 and TRBJ1-6, with 7 nucleotides matching TRBD1. Trimming cost V 6 bases and J 8 bases; bases outside gene matches: 10. Germline CDR1 is MNHEY and CDR2 is SVGAGI. This CDR3 spans 15 amino acids. The chain's CDR3 is CASRRSTGLDSPLHF. Here the CDR3 DNA reads TGTGCCAGCAGAAGGTCGACAGGGCTCGATTCACCCCTCCACTTT.

The rearrangement links TRBV6-6 to TRBJ1-3; the D is unclear. The CDR3 is made up of 16 amino acids. The V end lost 0 bases, the J end lost 2 bases, and 11 bases lay between the germline ends. Germline CDR1 is MNHNY and CDR2 is SVGAGI (reference sequence). CDR3 loop: CASSYSGRATGNTIYF. The CDR3 DNA reads TGTGCCAGCAGTTACTCGGGGAGGGCAACTGGAAACACCATATATTTT.

The chain combines TRBV7-3 with TRBJ2-7; 8 bases are shared with TRBD1. CDR3 size: 13 residues. The V segment lost 5 bases and the J segment 6 bases; nucleotides outside the gene matches: 6. Germline V gives CDR1 SGHTA, CDR2 FQGTGA. The CDR3 DNA reads as TGTGCCAGCAGCCCCCAGGGGGCGCCCGAGCAGTACTTC. Its protein product is CASSPQGAPEQYF.

The table lists this clone with a count of one. The chain is built from TRBV5-1 and TRBJ2-3; unclear D gene. The CDR3 is 16 amino acids. Germline CDR1 SGHRS, CDR2 YFSETQ. The V and J ends lost 7 bases and 4 bases respectively, with 22 bases between them. In DNA form, the CDR3 reads TGCGCCAGCTCTCGCGCGCCGGGTACTGAGGCAGATACGCAGTATTTT. Encoded protein: CASSRAPGTEADTQYF.

This clone has just a few counts. The V and J genes are TRBV5-4 and TRBJ2-1; TRBD2 is a possible D gene (5 bases). The CDR3 contains 20 residues. V lost 5 bases, J lost 6 bases, and 33 bases lay in between. The germline gives CDR1 SGHNT, CDR2 YYREEE (reference sequence). The CDR3 is CASRKARAKVPSPFFNEQFF. CDR3 DNA sequence: TGTGCCAGCAGAAAGGCTCGGGCTAAGGTTCCTAGCCCCTTCTTCAATGAGCAGTTCTTC.

This chain links TRBV11-2 with TRBJ1-3, with D maybe TRBD1 (6 bases). This CDR3 has 14 amino acids. Germline V lookup: CDR1 SGHAT, CDR2 FQNNGV. V lost 5 bases to trimming and J lost 1 base, with 9 bases between them. This chain's CDR3 is CASSTRGSGNTIYF. DNA of the CDR3: TGTGCCAGCAGCACCAGGGGATCTGGAAACACCATATATTTT.